The rows below give T cell receptor beta chains drawn from one sample of a study of post-analysis software for immune sequencing data. A single record per CDR3 protein comes from TCRdb applying MiXCR to the PCR reads. The sample carries around 260,000 distinct CDR3 sequences, approximately 34% recorded once. Input material: blood. Receptors were obtained from a girl aged 5-17 years with multiple sclerosis. CDR3s include the opening cysteine and the closing phenylalanine or tryptophan. D genes are given only for firm matches. Size is stated for part of the rows, as once, few or many counts, or as a class when the clone is expanded.

abundance	v_gene	j_gene	d_gene	CDR3nt	CDR3aa
many	TRBV20-1	TRBJ2-1	TRBD2	TGCAGTGCTCCAGGACTAGGTGAGGGGTCCTACAATGAGCAGTTCTTC	CSAPGLGEGSYNEQFF
NA	TRBV7-9	TRBJ1-2	NA	TGTGCCAGCAGCTCCCTACGGGTGGTTAGTAACTATGGCTACACCTTC	CASSSLRVVSNYGYTF
many	TRBV11-3	TRBJ2-1	TRBD2	TGTGCCAGCAGCGAGGGACTAGCGGGAGGGAAAGAGCAGTTCTTC	CASSEGLAGGKEQFF
NA	TRBV20-1	TRBJ1-5	NA	TGCAGTGATATTCCAGAGGGGAGGTGCGTTCATCAGCCCCAGCATTTT	CSDIPEGRCVHQPQHF
few	TRBV24-1	TRBJ1-2	NA	TGTGCCACCAGTGATTTAGTCTCGGGCTACACCTTC	CATSDLVSGYTF
many	TRBV20-1	TRBJ2-6	NA	TGCAGTGCTCCGGACCCCACTCGGGCCAACGTCCTGACTTTC	CSAPDPTRANVLTF
many	TRBV7-2	TRBJ2-3	TRBD2	TGTGCCAGCAGCTTAGGGACTAGCGGGAGAGAAGATACGCAGTATTTT	CASSLGTSGREDTQYF
NA	TRBV12-3/TRBV12-4	TRBJ2-5	NA	TGTGCCAGCAGTTTAGCAGGCGAAATAGGGACCCAGTACTTC	CASSLAGEIGTQYF
many	TRBV7-2	TRBJ2-1	NA	TGTGCCAGCAGCTCCCGTGAGGGGAGGATCCACAATGAGCAGTTCTTC	CASSSREGRIHNEQFF
NA	TRBV7-2	TRBJ2-5	TRBD2	TGTGCCAGCAGCTTATCTGGGGGGGGACAAGAGACCCAGTACTTC	CASSLSGGGQETQYF
NA	TRBV7-2	TRBJ2-2	NA	TGTGTCAGCAGCTTAGGTGTAACCGGGGAGCTGTTTTTT	CVSSLGVTGELFF
many	TRBV2	TRBJ1-1	TRBD1	TGTGCCAGCAGCCGGACAGGGCAGAACACTGAAGCTTTCTTT	CASSRTGQNTEAFF
many	TRBV5-1	TRBJ1-2	NA	TGCGCCAGCAGCCGGGACGACAGACTCCTTGGCTACACCTTC	CASSRDDRLLGYTF
few	TRBV7-9	TRBJ2-1	TRBD2	TGTGCCAGCAGCTTAAAGCGGGAAGGAAGCGCCCATGAGCAGTTCTTC	CASSLKREGSAHEQFF
NA	TRBV20-1	TRBJ2-1	NA	TGCAGTGCTAGTAGCGGTGCAGCCTACTACAATGAGCAGTTCTTC	CSASSGAAYYNEQFF
many	TRBV12-3/TRBV12-4	TRBJ1-2	TRBD1	TGTGCCAGCAGCGACAGGGGGCGGATCTATGGCTACACCTTC	CASSDRGRIYGYTF
many	TRBV7-8	TRBJ2-7	NA	TGTGCCAGCAGCTTAATCACTCAGGGCGGCGAGCAGTACTTC	CASSLITQGGEQYF
NA	TRBV12-3/TRBV12-4	TRBJ1-2	NA	TGTGCCAGCAGTTTCCCCGATCAGCTCCCTGGCTACACCTTC	CASSFPDQLPGYTF
few	TRBV6-5	TRBJ2-6	NA	TGTGCCAGCAGTTACTCGTCTGCCAGGGTTGCTGGGGCCAACGTCCTGACTTTC	CASSYSSARVAGANVLTF
many	TRBV5-1	TRBJ1-5	NA	TGCGCCAGCAGCTTGGGGGGCGCTCAGCCCCAGCATTTT	CASSLGGAQPQHF
many	TRBV14	TRBJ2-1	TRBD2	TGTGCCAGCAGCCAACAGGGACTAGCGGCTGAGCAGTTCTTC	CASSQQGLAAEQFF
many	TRBV5-1	TRBJ1-2	NA	TGCGCCAGCAGCTTGATGGACAAGGGATATTCTGGCTACACCTTC	CASSLMDKGYSGYTF
NA	TRBV4-1	TRBJ1-2	NA	TGCGCCAGCAGCCATCGGGAGGTGGGCAGGGCTGGCTACACCTTC	CASSHREVGRAGYTF
NA	TRBV29-1	TRBJ1-5	TRBD1	TGCAGCGCCGGACAGGGTGGCAATCAGCCCCAGCATTTT	CSAGQGGNQPQHF
few	TRBV27	TRBJ1-6	TRBD1	TGTGCCAACAGCGGTGGGACAGGGGGCGCGGGGTCACCCCTCCACTTT	CANSGGTGGAGSPLHF
NA	TRBV10-3	TRBJ2-1	NA	TGTGCCATCAGTGAGTGGGGGGCGGGCCAGAGCTCCTACAATGAGCAGTTCTTC	CAISEWGAGQSSYNEQFF
many	TRBV20-1	TRBJ2-5	TRBD1	TGCAGTGCTAGCCCCGGGACAGGGGAAGAGACCCAGTACTTC	CSASPGTGEETQYF
NA	TRBV6-1	TRBJ1-5	TRBD1	TGTGCCAGCAGTGAAACCGGGACAGGGTCCAATCAGCCCCAGCATTTT	CASSETGTGSNQPQHF
many	TRBV3-1	TRBJ2-1	NA	TGTGCCAGCAGCCCCGACTCGAGCTCCTACAATGAGCAGTTCTTC	CASSPDSSSYNEQFF
many	TRBV7-3	TRBJ1-1	NA	TGTGCCAGCAGCTTCCAGGGGCAAAGATATGCTTTCTTT	CASSFQGQRYAFF
NA	TRBV28	TRBJ2-7	TRBD1	TGTGCCAGCAGAACAGGGGGCGCGGGATCCTACGAGCAGTACTTC	CASRTGGAGSYEQYF
many	TRBV20-1	TRBJ1-5	TRBD1	TGCAGTGCTAAAAAAACCGGGACAGTTAATCAGCCCCAGCATTTT	CSAKKTGTVNQPQHF
NA	TRBV10-3	TRBJ2-1	NA	TGTGCCATCAGGGGGGGCAGGGTCAGCAATGAGCAGTGCTTC	CAIRGGRVSNEQCF
many	TRBV27	TRBJ2-1	TRBD2	TGTGCCAGCAGTTTACTAGTTATGGTCCTAGCGGGGCCCGGGTATGAGCAGTTCTTC	CASSLLVMVLAGPGYEQFF
few	TRBV5-1	TRBJ2-7	NA	TGCGCCAGCAGCTTGGAGACAGGTTTTGCCTACGAGCAGTACTTC	CASSLETGFAYEQYF
NA	TRBV7-6	TRBJ1-1	NA	TGTGCCAGCAGCTTAGATAGTACTGCGGCTGCTTTCTTT	CASSLDSTAAAFF
NA	TRBV2	TRBJ1-2	NA	TGTGCCGGCAGTGAGGACGGAAACTATGGCTACACCTTC	CAGSEDGNYGYTF
many	TRBV5-1	TRBJ2-1	NA	TGCGCCAGCAGCTTGGGGCCAGGGGCCAATGAGCAGTTCTTC	CASSLGPGANEQFF
few	TRBV5-6	TRBJ2-2	TRBD1	TGTGCCAGCAGCCCGACAGGGGTCGGGGAGCTGTTTTTT	CASSPTGVGELFF
many	TRBV15	TRBJ2-7	NA	TGTGCCACCAGCAGAGATCCCCGGGGGCCCTCCTACGAGCAGTACTTC	CATSRDPRGPSYEQYF
many	TRBV12-3/TRBV12-4	TRBJ2-2	TRBD1	TGTGCCAGCAGTTTATCAGGGGGTGCCGGGGAGCTGTTTTTT	CASSLSGGAGELFF
many	TRBV12-3/TRBV12-4	TRBJ1-2	TRBD1	TGTGCCAGCAGCGACGGGGACAGGGTCTATGGCTACACCTTC	CASSDGDRVYGYTF
few	TRBV5-1	TRBJ2-1	NA	TGCGCCAGCAGCTTCCGGGACCAACCATACAATGAGCAGTTCTTC	CASSFRDQPYNEQFF
few	TRBV19	TRBJ2-1	NA	TGTGCCAGTAGGCTCTTTGGACAGGGGCAGGGGACTAGCTCTTCTCCTTACAATGAGCAGTTCTTC	CASRLFGQGQGTSSSPYNEQFF
NA	TRBV5-1	TRBJ2-6	NA	TGCGCCAGCAGTATTGCCAGGAGCCCAAACAACGTCCTGACTTTC	CASSIARSPNNVLTF
NA	TRBV5-6	TRBJ2-5	NA	TGTGCCAGCAGCTTAAGACTAGAAGAGACCCAGTACTTC	CASSLRLEETQYF
many	TRBV5-1	TRBJ2-1	NA	TGCGCCAGCAGCTCGGACCGAACCATATCCAATGAGCAGTTCTTC	CASSSDRTISNEQFF
many	TRBV28	TRBJ1-1	NA	TGTGCCAGCAGCCTAATGGTATCGGGTACTGAAGCTTTCTTT	CASSLMVSGTEAFF
many	TRBV20-1	TRBJ1-5	TRBD1	TGCAGTGCCTCGGACAGGGGGCTTAGCAATCAGCCCCAGCATTTT	CSASDRGLSNQPQHF
once	TRBV10-3	TRBJ1-1	TRBD1	TGTGCCATCAGGGAGGGACAGGAGAACACTGAAGCTTTCTTT	CAIREGQENTEAFF